These 10 T cell receptor beta chains were sequenced from one sample in a study of blood T cell repertoires in COVID-19. Data came from immunoSEQ multiplex PCR; TCRdb stores just in-frame clones and leaves some out. This table holds some 19,000 clones, around nine tenths found once. Sequencing was done on a sample of peripheral blood. These receptors were taken from a human donor in a cohort sampled during active COVID-19. The donor label of this sample is uncertain.

V is TRBV30 and J is TRBJ1-4; TRBD1 might be the D (5 bases). In germline, CDR1 is GTSNPN, CDR2 SVGIG (reference sequence). CDR3 length equals 16 residues. The ends were cut back, 2 bases at V and 0 bases at J, with 13 bases in the middle. The CDR3, as DNA: TGTGCCTGGAGTTTACGCACAGGTGCAACTAATGAAAAACTGTTTTTT. Translation: CAWSLRTGATNEKLFF.

The chain combines TRBV6-5 with TRBJ1-5; 7 bases map to TRBD1. Trimming cost V 5 bases and J 0 bases; bases outside gene matches: 4. The CDR3 spans 15 residues. The germline V gene encodes CDR1 MNHEY and CDR2 SVGAGI. The CDR3 reads CASSPQGVSNQPQHF. For the CDR3, the DNA is TGTGCCAGCAGTCCCCAGGGGGTTAGCAATCAGCCCCAGCATTTT.

This clone was seen just once. This sequence joins TRBV6-5 and TRBJ2-7; 11 bases are shared with TRBD2. From germline, CDR1 is MNHEY and CDR2 SVGAGI. The CDR3 runs 14 residues. V gave up 7 bases and J gave up 4 bases; unmatched junction bases: 6. Here the CDR3 reads CASTKTSGKYEQYF. CDR3 coding DNA: TGTGCCAGCACCAAGACTAGCGGGAAGTACGAGCAGTACTTC.

The rearrangement links TRBV3-1 (or the pseudogene TRBV3-2) to TRBJ1-5; possibly TRBD1 for D (6 bases). Germline CDR1 and CDR2: LGHDT and YNNKEL (reference sequence). CDR3 length: 13 residues. The V end was cut by 0 bases, the J end by 9 bases, with 9 bases between. In DNA form, the CDR3 reads TGTGCCAGCAGCCAAGATTTAGGGGGGCCCCAGCATTTT. Translated: CASSQDLGGPQHF.

The chain is built from TRBV11-2 and TRBJ2-1; unclear D gene. Germline CDR1 and CDR2: SGHAT and FQNNGV. The CDR3 is 13 residues long. V lost 1 base and J lost 5, with 6 bases in between. The DNA for the CDR3 is TGTGCCAGCAGCTTAGGACTGAACAATGAGCAGTTCTTC. Its translation is CASSLGLNNEQFF. The whole variable domain, remainder taken from reference TRBV11-2 and TRBJ2-1, is EAGVAQSPRYKIIEKRQSVAFWCNPISGHATLYWYQQILGQGPKLLIQFQNNGVVDDSQLPKDRFSAERLKGVDSTLKIQPAKLEDSAVYLCASSLGLNNEQFFGPGTRLTVL.

V usage is TRBV7-3 and J usage is TRBJ2-3; D is undetermined. Germline CDR1 SGHTA, CDR2 FQGTGA. Trimming took off 4 bases at V and 3 bases at J, with 8 bases between the two ends. The CDR3 is made up of 13 amino acids. CDR3 loop: CASSYLDTDTQYF. The CDR3, as DNA: TGTGCCAGCAGCTACCTAGATACAGATACGCAGTATTTT.

The chain combines TRBV2 with TRBJ2-2; 9 bases agree with TRBD2. With V trimmed by 6 bases and J by 5 bases, 7 bases remained unmatched. The CDR3 totals 15 residues. The V gene's germline CDR1 is SNHLY and CDR2 FYNNEI. The CDR3 loop reads CASRPLAGRTGELFF. For the CDR3, the DNA is TGTGCCAGCAGGCCCCTAGCGGGAAGGACCGGGGAGCTGTTTTTT.

The chain joins TRBV15 to TRBJ2-2; possibly TRBD1 for D (5 bases). The CDR3 runs to 16 residues. V was cut by 1 base and J by 6 bases, with 15 bases left in between. CDR1 and CDR2 (germline): LNHNV, YYDKDF (reference sequence). The CDR3 coding sequence is TGTGCCACCAGCAGAGTTAGGCAGGGTCTGGCCGGGGAGCTGTTTTTT. Translated, it gives CATSRVRQGLAGELFF.

The rearrangement uses TRBV3-1 (or the pseudogene TRBV3-2) and TRBJ1-1; a possible D gene is TRBD1 (6 bases). The CDR3 is 14 amino acids. Germline V gene data show CDR1 as LGHDT and CDR2 as YNNKEL (reference sequence). Deletions cut 4 bases from V and 1 base from J, with 10 bases between. The CDR3 sequence: CASSLRDTNTEAFF. The CDR3 DNA is TGTGCCAGCAGCCTACGGGACACGAACACTGAAGCTTTCTTT.

The V gene is TRBV20-1, the J gene TRBJ2-1; TRBD2 matches 8 bases. Germline V lookup: CDR1 DFQATT, CDR2 SNEGSKA (reference sequence). The CDR3 runs 16 residues. The J segment lost 7 bases and the V segment lost 3 bases, leaving 14 bases of the junction unmatched. CDR3 nucleotide sequence: TGCAGTGCTAGTTCGGGCGGGGTAGCGGGATGGAATGAGCAGTTCTTC. This codes for CSASSGGVAGWNEQFF.